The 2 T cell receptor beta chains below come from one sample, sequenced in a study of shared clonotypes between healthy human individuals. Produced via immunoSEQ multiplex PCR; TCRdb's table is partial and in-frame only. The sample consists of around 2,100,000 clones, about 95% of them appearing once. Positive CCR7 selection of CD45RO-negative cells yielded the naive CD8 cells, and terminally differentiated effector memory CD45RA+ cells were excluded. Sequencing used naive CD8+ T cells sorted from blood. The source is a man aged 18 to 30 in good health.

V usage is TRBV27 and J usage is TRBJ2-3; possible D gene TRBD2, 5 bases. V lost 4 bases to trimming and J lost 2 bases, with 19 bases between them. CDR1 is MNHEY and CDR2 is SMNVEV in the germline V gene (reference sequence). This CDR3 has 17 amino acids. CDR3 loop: CASSSGMESGFTDTQYF. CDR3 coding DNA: TGTGCCAGCAGTTCCGGGATGGAGAGTGGGTTCACAGATACGCAGTATTTT.

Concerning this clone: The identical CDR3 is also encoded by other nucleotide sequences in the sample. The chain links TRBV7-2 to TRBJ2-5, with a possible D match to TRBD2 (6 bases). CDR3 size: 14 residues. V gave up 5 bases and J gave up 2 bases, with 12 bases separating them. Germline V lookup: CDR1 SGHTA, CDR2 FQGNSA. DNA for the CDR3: TGTGCCAGCAGCCTGGGGACTCCACAAGAGACCCAGTACTTC. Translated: CASSLGTPQETQYF.